This entry is about one T cell receptor beta chain. Germline V lookup: CDR1 SGDLS, CDR2 YYNGEE. The V end lost 4 bases, the J end lost 2 bases, and 18 bases lay between the germline ends. CDR3 size: 16 residues. These data originate in a study of control samples from healthy donors and cancer patients. Assay used: immunoSEQ multiplex PCR; TCRdb lists only in-frame clones, some missing. The sample lists roughly 76,000 clones; 85% to 95% were seen once. The receptor comes from a woman aged 35 to 49 in good health. The V call is TRBV9, the J call TRBJ1-1; D ambiguous. Material for sequencing was blood. CDR3 region: CASSPLLGSLNTEAFF. In nucleotides, the CDR3 is TGTGCCAGCAGCCCTCTCTTGGGGAGCTTAAACACTGAAGCTTTCTTT.